These 29 T cell receptor beta chains share one sample of origin, sequenced in a study of blood T cells in healthy people across ages. Combining a sample-barcoded 5' primer with a J-beta primer mix, a second PCR ran for about 6 to 12 cycles. TCRdb called the 5' RACE reads again in MiXCR, with one record for every CDR3 protein. The top ten clones hold 20% to 25% of a sample with about a million distinct CDR3 sequences, roughly 51% of them seen once. The material sequenced was blood. The receptors come from a woman aged 60 to 75 in good health.

The chain has TRBV10-3 and TRBJ1-5; D gene ambiguous. V dropped 7 bases and J dropped 5 bases, with 12 bases sitting between them. The CDR3 has 13 residues. Germline V gene sequence: CDR1 ENHRY, CDR2 SYGVKD. The DNA for the CDR3 is TGTGCCATCATGGCGGGTTGGGATCAGCCCCAGCATTTT. The encoded protein is CAIMAGWDQPQHF.

The rearrangement joins TRBV20-1 to TRBJ2-3; D remains ambiguous. This CDR3 has 15 residues. From germline, CDR1 is DFQATT and CDR2 SNEGSKA (reference sequence). V lost 0 bases, J lost 0 bases, and 10 bases lay in between. CDR3 sequence: CSARDGRSSTDTQYF. CDR3 bases: TGCAGTGCTAGAGATGGCCGGAGCAGCACAGATACGCAGTATTTT.

The chain recombines TRBV3-1 with TRBJ2-5, with 9 nucleotides matching TRBD2. The DNA end lines up better with TRBJ2-7; the J call may be wrong. This CDR3 spans 15 amino acids. CDR1 is LGHDT, CDR2 YNNKEL, per germline (reference sequence). The CDR3: CASSQGLAADCEQYF. For the CDR3, the DNA is TGTGCCAGCAGCCAAGGACTAGCGGCGGACTGCGAGCAGTACTTC.

The V call is TRBV3-1, the J call TRBJ1-2; possibly TRBD1 for D (6 bases). This CDR3 has 16 residues. Between the trimmed V and J ends, which lost 0 bases and 2 bases, there was a span of 13 bases. The germline CDR1 and CDR2 sequences are LGHDT and YNNKEL (reference sequence). The CDR3 loop is CASSQEGGASNYGYTF. The DNA for the CDR3 is TGTGCCAGCAGCCAAGAGGGGGGGGCATCGAACTATGGCTACACCTTC.

This clonotype was counted between two and nine times. This chain links TRBV28 with TRBJ1-4; tentatively, D is TRBD1 (5 bases). Trimming removed 6 bases from V and 0 bases from J, with 17 bases in between. The CDR3 is 17 amino acids. In germline, CDR1 is MDHEN, CDR2 SYDVKM. The CDR3 loop is CASRSLRDGATNEKLFF. The DNA for the CDR3 is TGTGCCAGCAGGTCACTCCGGGACGGAGCAACTAATGAAAAACTGTTTTTT.

The gene calls are TRBV27 and TRBJ1-6; 7 nucleotides line up with TRBD1. Germline V lookup: CDR1 MNHEY, CDR2 SMNVEV (reference sequence). Trimming removed 2 bases from V and 2 bases from J; junction bases left unmatched: 3. The CDR3 is 16 amino acids. The DNA of the CDR3 is TGTGCCAGCAGTTTAACAGGGGTGGCCTATAATTCACCCCTCCACTTT. As protein: CASSLTGVAYNSPLHF.

The gene calls are TRBV29-1 and TRBJ2-5; TRBD2 matches 12 bases. The V and J ends lost 6 bases and 11 bases, in that order; junction bases with no gene match: 19. Per the germline V gene, CDR1 is SQVTM and CDR2 is ANQGSEA. The CDR3 is 16 residues long. In DNA form, the CDR3 reads TGCAGCGTCACCGGACTAGCGGGAAGTTCCTACAATGAGCAGTACTTC. Translation: CSVTGLAGSSYNEQYF.

Details on this clonotype: The conserved phenylalanine or tryptophan normally closing the CDR3 is absent here, so this likely arose from a read error. The chain joins TRBV7-8 to TRBJ2-7; 10 bases match TRBD1. The length of the CDR3 is 14 residues. Germline CDR1 and CDR2: SGHVS and FQNEAQ. The V segment lost 5 bases and the J segment 4 bases; nucleotides outside the gene matches: 5. CDR3 sequence: CASSTSGQGYEQYL. CDR3 sequence (DNA): TGTGCCAGCAGCACCTCGGGACAGGGGTACGAGCAGTACTTA.

This clonotype came up a few times. V is TRBV6-2 or TRBV6-3 and J is TRBJ2-2, with D possibly being TRBD1 (6 bases). The V and J ends lost 8 bases and 1 base respectively, with 17 bases between them. Germline V CDR1 and CDR2: MNHEY, SVGEGT. This CDR3 has 16 amino acids. CDR3 DNA: TGTGCCAGCTGTAGGCAGGGGCGAGTGAACACCGGGGAGCTGTTTTTT. Residues: CASCRQGRVNTGELFF.

The V and J genes are TRBV6-1 and TRBJ1-4, with D maybe TRBD1 (6 bases). CDR1 and CDR2 from the germline V gene are MNHNS and SASEGT. The CDR3 is made up of 14 amino acids. V lost 8 bases to trimming and J lost 8 bases, with 18 bases between them. The CDR3 spells CASRPRRGKEKLFF. DNA of the CDR3: TGTGCCAGCCGCCCTCGGAGGGGGAAGGAAAAACTGTTTTTT.

This clonotype was seen only once. The chain has TRBV12-3 or TRBV12-4 and TRBJ1-1; D gene ambiguous. This CDR3 has 14 amino acids. Trimming took off 3 bases at V and 0 bases at J, with 8 bases between the two ends. The CDR3 DNA reads TGTGCCAGCAGTTTCGCGGGCATGAACACTGAAGCTTTCTTT. As protein: CASSFAGMNTEAFF.

J is TRBJ2-2 and V is TRBV29-1; D is unresolved. V lost 5 bases and J 3 bases, leaving 13 bases between the germline ends. CDR3 length: 14 amino acids. CDR1 and CDR2 (germline): SQVTM, ANQGSEA. This CDR3 is CSVRSNLDTGELFF. In DNA, the CDR3 is TGCAGCGTTCGGAGTAATCTTGACACCGGGGAGCTGTTTTTT.

V gene TRBV7-9 combines with J gene TRBJ1-5, with no clear D. Trimming took 5 bases from V and 10 from J, leaving 12 bases between them. The CDR3 sequence is 12 residues long. CDR1 and CDR2 from the germline V gene are SEHNR and FQNEAQ (reference sequence). The CDR3 here is CASSLDIGPQHF. The CDR3 DNA is TGTGCCAGCAGCCTCGACATCGGTCCCCAGCATTTT.

The CDR3 spells CASSQGQGAVADTQYF. The CDR3 nucleotides read TGTGCCAGCAGCCAAGGACAGGGGGCAGTCGCAGATACGCAGTATTTT. The genes are TRBV14 and TRBJ2-3, with 10 bases matching TRBD1. V shed 1 base, J shed 4 bases, and the junction held 5 bases outside the gene matches. Looked up from germline, CDR1 is SGHDN and CDR2 is FVKESK. The CDR3 covers 16 residues.

The genes are TRBV28 and TRBJ2-7, with 13 bases lining up with TRBD2. The V and J ends lost 5 bases and 4 bases, in that order; junction bases with no gene match: 5. CDR1 and CDR2 (germline): MDHEN, SYDVKM. The CDR3 covers 15 residues. CDR3 sequence: CASSTSGRVIYEQYF. In nucleotides, the CDR3 is TGTGCCAGCAGTACTAGCGGGAGGGTAATTTACGAGCAGTACTTC. The variable domain in full, completed from reference TRBV28 and TRBJ2-7, reads DVKVTQSSRYLVKRTGEKVFLECVQDMDHENMFWYRQDPGLGLRLIYFSYDVKMKEKGDIPEGYSVSREKKERFSLILESASTNQTSMYLCASSTSGRVIYEQYFGPGTRLTVT.

This sequence joins TRBV20-1 and TRBJ2-7, with D possibly TRBD2 on 6 matching bases. The V and J ends lost 3 bases and 5 bases respectively, with 11 bases between them. Germline values: CDR1 DFQATT, CDR2 SNEGSKA (reference sequence). The CDR3 spans 12 residues. The chain's CDR3 is CSARREVNEQYF. In nucleotides, the CDR3 is TGCAGTGCTAGGAGGGAGGTGAACGAGCAGTACTTC.

The chain has TRBV5-1 and TRBJ2-5; weak D call: TRBD2 (5 bases). CDR1 SGHRS and CDR2 YFSETQ come from the germline V gene. The germline V and J ends were trimmed by 3 bases and 2 bases, with 11 bases remaining between them. This CDR3 comprises 14 residues. This CDR3 reads CASSWAGQQETQYF. The CDR3, as DNA: TGCGCCAGCAGCTGGGCGGGTCAACAAGAGACCCAGTACTTC.

Only a few counts were recorded for this clonotype. The chain recombines TRBV4-2 with TRBJ2-7, with TRBD2 matching over 7 bases. Germline-derived CDR1 and CDR2 are LGHNA and YNFKEQ. CDR3 length: 15 residues. Trimming took 8 bases from V and 3 from J; bases not matched to a gene: 13. For the CDR3, the DNA is TGTGCCAGCTCTTCGTGGCGGGAGTTGGGCTACGAGCAGTACTTC. As protein: CASSSWRELGYEQYF.

The rearrangement uses TRBV6-1 and TRBJ1-6; TRBD1 agrees at 8 bases. Germline trimming cut 4 bases from V and 10 bases from J; bases unmatched to any gene: 6. This CDR3 is 14 amino acids long. Looked up from germline, CDR1 is MNHNS and CDR2 is SASEGT. The CDR3 region has the DNA TGTGCCAGCAGTGCTACAGGGGGATACTCACCCCTCCACTTT. It codes for CASSATGGYSPLHF.

This clonotype was seen a handful of times. This chain joins TRBV10-3 and TRBJ2-3; D gene uncertain. Trimming took off 4 bases at V and 6 bases at J, with 11 bases between the two ends. The CDR3 is made up of 13 amino acids. Germline CDR1 ENHRY, CDR2 SYGVKD. The CDR3 DNA follows: TGTGCCATCAGTGGAGAATTAGAGGATACGCAGTATTTT. Translated: CAISGELEDTQYF.

This rearrangement joins TRBV20-1 to TRBJ2-7; D not certain. The CDR3 has 14 amino acids. Germline CDR1 is DFQATT and CDR2 is SNEGSKA (reference sequence). Trimming took 5 bases from V and 2 from J, leaving 16 bases between them. The CDR3: CSALDRKDPYEQYF. The CDR3, as DNA: TGCAGTGCTCTGGACCGCAAAGACCCCTACGAGCAGTACTTC.

The sample holds one count of this clonotype. The chain couples TRBV7-3 to TRBJ1-5, with TRBD1 as a possible D gene (5 bases). The CDR3 is 13 amino acids. Germline assignment: CDR1 SGHTA and CDR2 FQGTGA. V was pared by 1 base and J by 11 bases, with 12 bases between. The CDR3 nucleotides read TGTGCCAGCAGCTTAAGCCAGGGAACCTCCCAGCATTTT. It yields the protein CASSLSQGTSQHF.

The chain has TRBV20-1 and TRBJ2-1, with TRBD2 as a possible D gene (5 bases). Germline-derived CDR1 and CDR2 are DFQATT and SNEGSKA (reference sequence). This CDR3 contains 15 residues. Deletions cut 0 bases from V and 4 bases from J, with 13 bases between. CDR3 in amino acids: CSAREYGRGYNEQFF. The CDR3 region has the DNA TGCAGTGCTAGAGAATATGGCCGGGGTTACAATGAGCAGTTCTTC.

There are many counts of this clonotype. The gene calls are TRBV12-3 or TRBV12-4 and TRBJ2-7, with D unresolved. The V end was cut by 6 bases, the J end by 1 base, with 7 bases between. The CDR3 runs to 12 residues. DNA of the CDR3: TGTGCCAGCAGCCAGTTGTCCTACGAGCAGTACTTC. It encodes CASSQLSYEQYF.

V is TRBV28 and J is TRBJ2-7; no firm D call. Germline lookup yields CDR1 MDHEN and CDR2 SYDVKM. V was trimmed by 6 bases and J by 3 bases, leaving 24 bases between them. The CDR3 runs to 17 residues. The DNA for the CDR3 is TGTGCCAGCAGCAGCCCGAAATTGGATCTGACGTACTACGAGCAGTACTTC. It codes for CASSSPKLDLTYYEQYF.

The rearrangement links TRBV27 to TRBJ2-1; D is undetermined. V lost 1 base to trimming and J lost 7 bases, with 11 bases between them. From germline, CDR1 is MNHEY and CDR2 SMNVEV (reference sequence). The CDR3 covers 14 residues. In DNA, the CDR3 is TGTGCCAGCAGTTTATATTCGCTCGGGAATGAGCAGTTCTTC. Translation: CASSLYSLGNEQFF.

This chain connects TRBV12-3 or TRBV12-4 to TRBJ2-6, with a tentative D call TRBD1 (8 bases). Trimming cost V 1 base and J 2 bases, with 18 bases left between them. The CDR3 extends over 19 amino acids. CDR3 region: CASSLGTGRDRTGANVLTF. CDR3 coding DNA: TGTGCCAGCAGTTTAGGGACAGGGAGGGATCGGACTGGGGCCAACGTCCTGACTTTC.

As DNA, the CDR3 is TGCAGTGGCCGGGACAGGTCCTACGAGCAGTACTTC. It translates to CSGRDRSYEQYF. The chain recombines TRBV20-1 with TRBJ2-7, with 8 bases identical to TRBD1. Trimming at V came to 7 bases and at J to 1 base, leaving 3 bases not matched to a gene. Per germline, CDR1 DFQATT and CDR2 SNEGSKA (reference sequence). The CDR3 is 12 amino acids.

The rearrangement links TRBV29-1 to TRBJ2-1; TRBD2 aligns across 7 bases. The V segment lost 6 bases and the J segment 6 bases; nucleotides outside the gene matches: 5. The CDR3 runs to 12 residues. Germline loops: CDR1 SQVTM, CDR2 ANQGSEA. The CDR3 region is CSVSGGGNEQFF. The CDR3 region has the DNA TGCAGCGTCTCGGGAGGAGGCAATGAGCAGTTCTTC.